This TCR beta chain came from a study of CD8 T cells in ankylosing spondylitis. Molecular-barcoded quantitative 5'-RACE produced these TCR beta libraries. Each CDR3 protein gets one entry after TCRdb re-called the 5' RACE reads with MiXCR. The sample consists of about 160,000 distinct CDR3 sequences, just over 9.5% of them appearing once. Findings and caveats of the study: Ankylosing spondylitis blood appeared to be characterized by a TCR beta motif of eight or nine highly homologous variants. Disease-linked clones displayed a CD8+ phenotype and appeared relatively rarely in peripheral blood.

This clonotype was observed a handful of times. Its specificity is not known. This CDR3 is built from 15 residues. Trimming shortened V by 4 bases and J by 4 bases, and 17 bases separated the two germline ends. Germline V lookup: CDR1 SGDLS, CDR2 YYNGEE. The sequencing input was blood, either unsorted or a sorted T cell fraction (not recorded which). V and J are TRBV9 and TRBJ2-5, with D perhaps matching TRBD2 (7 bases). This clonotype originated in a female donor with ankylosing spondylitis or in good health (not recorded which). CDR3 amino acids: CASSPSGRGSETQYF. CDR3 DNA sequence: TGTGCCAGCAGCCCTAGCGGCAGGGGTTCAGAGACCCAGTACTTC.